This T cell receptor (beta chain) is from a study of blood T cell repertoires in COVID-19. Study in general: T cells, B-cell-depleted T cells, or PBMCs supplied cDNA or gDNA.

CDR3 length equals 15 residues. V was cut by 2 bases and J by 4 bases, with 14 bases left in between. CDR1 is MDHEN and CDR2 is SYDVKM in the germline V gene. Only in-frame clones appear in the TCRdb table, and some are missing; sequencing was by immunoSEQ multiplex PCR. In the table there are approximately 350,000 clones, about 90% of which are singletons. This clonotype was sampled from a middle-aged man with acute or convalescent COVID-19. Sequences were obtained from peripheral blood. The chain joins TRBV28 to TRBJ1-1; D is perhaps TRBD1 (5 bases). CDR3 sequence (DNA): TGTGCCAGCAGTTTAATTTCTGGGGGGTCCACTGAAGCTTTCTTT. Its translation is CASSLISGGSTEAFF. The full variable domain, in which reference TRBV28 and TRBJ1-1 provide the parts outside the CDR3, is DVKVTQSSRYLVKRTGEKVFLECVQDMDHENMFWYRQDPGLGLRLIYFSYDVKMKEKGDIPEGYSVSREKKERFSLILESASTNQTSMYLCASSLISGGSTEAFFGQGTRLTVV.